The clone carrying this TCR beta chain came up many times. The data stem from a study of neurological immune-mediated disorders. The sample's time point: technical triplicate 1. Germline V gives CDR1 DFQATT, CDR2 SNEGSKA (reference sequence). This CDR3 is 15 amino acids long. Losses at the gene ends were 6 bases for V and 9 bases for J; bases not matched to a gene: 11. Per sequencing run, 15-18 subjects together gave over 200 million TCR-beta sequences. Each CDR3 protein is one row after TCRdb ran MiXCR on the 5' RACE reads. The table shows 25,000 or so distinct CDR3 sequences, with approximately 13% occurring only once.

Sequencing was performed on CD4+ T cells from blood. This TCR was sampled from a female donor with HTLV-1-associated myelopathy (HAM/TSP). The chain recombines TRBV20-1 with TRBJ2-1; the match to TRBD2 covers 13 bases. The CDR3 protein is CSAPTSGRPYGEQFF. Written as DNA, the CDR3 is TGCAGTGCCCCGACTAGCGGGAGGCCATATGGTGAGCAGTTCTTC.